This T cell receptor beta chain was captured in a study of OX40 agonist ivuxolimab in advanced cancers. Overall study context: The study reported partial responses in three patients: one hepatocellular carcinoma, two cutaneous melanoma.

A word on this clone: Its antigen is still unknown.

TCRdb's copy holds only in-frame clones and misses some; the assay was immunoSEQ multiplex PCR. The table shows 35,000 to 40,000 clones, with over 60% occurring only once. The germline gives CDR1 MGHRA, CDR2 YSYEKL. CDR3 length: 16 amino acids. V lost 1 base, J lost 3 bases, and 4 bases stayed unmatched. Study-wide results and limits: There was clonal expansion of CD4+ and CD8+ blood T cells by week 6 at 0.1 to 3.0 mg/kg. Among the lowest peripheral clonal expansion occurred in 0.1-3.0 mg/kg partial responders. No antigen was identified for the clonally expanded peripheral T cells.

This receptor was obtained from an adult with an advanced solid tumor such as melanoma, head and neck, liver or kidney cancer. This chain uses TRBV4-1 with TRBJ2-7; 12 nucleotides match TRBD2. The specimen was CD4+ or CD8+ T cells sorted from blood, collected in a trial of the OX40 agonist ivuxolimab. The CDR3 is CASSQAELAGGYEQYF. The CDR3 DNA is TGCGCCAGCAGCCAAGCCGAACTAGCGGGGGGCTACGAGCAGTACTTC.